Below, one T cell receptor beta chain is given with its context. The germline V gene has CDR1 LNHDA and CDR2 SQIVND (reference sequence). This CDR3 spans 13 amino acids. Trimming took off 3 bases at V and 7 bases at J, with 13 bases between the two ends. The entry originates in a study of blood T cell repertoires in COVID-19. Measured with immunoSEQ multiplex PCR; TCRdb has only the in-frame clones, and not every one. The sample holds tens of thousands of clones, 65% to 85% seen once. The genes are TRBV19 and TRBJ2-7; a possible D gene is TRBD1 (6 bases). The receptor comes from a human donor in a cohort sampled during active COVID-19. The sample comprised peripheral blood. The CDR3 region has the DNA TGTGCCAGTAGTATCCAGGGGTTGGGGGAGCAGTACTTC. Its protein product is CASSIQGLGEQYF.